The 10 T cell receptor beta chains listed next were all sequenced from one sample in a study of T-cell reconstitution after alpha-beta-depleted transplantation in children (dated by TCRdb to the mid-2010s). Library preparation employed PCR. Data came from an Illumina HiSeq 2500. TCR libraries were prepared with molecular barcoding, using unique molecular identifiers to normalize TCRbeta repertoire quantification. TCRdb reanalyzed the raw reads on its own, using fastp at Q25 for trimming and MiXCR for clone calling, and kept in-frame beta chains. Each CDR3 protein appears once, grouped with its most common genes and DNA. The sample table contains 490,000 or so distinct CDR3 sequences; only one count was recorded for around 12% of them. Jointly, the top ten make up more than 5.5% of the sample. The sequenced sample was PBMCs from the stem cell graft donor, obtained from the stem cell graft. All receptors derive from a human donor who donated a stem cell graft to a child with combined immunodeficiency.

This clonotype came up many times. The rearrangement joins TRBV4-3 to TRBJ2-3, with D possibly being TRBD2 (6 bases). The V and J ends lost 0 bases and 6 bases respectively, with 13 bases between them. Germline values: CDR1 LGHNA, CDR2 YSLEER. The CDR3 runs to 15 residues. The CDR3 sequence is CASSQDQGGVDTQYF. In DNA, the CDR3 is TGCGCCAGCAGCCAAGACCAGGGAGGAGTGGATACGCAGTATTTT.

This clonotype was detected only a few times. This chain connects TRBV7-2 to TRBJ2-1; D may be TRBD1 (6 bases). V lost 5 bases and J 9 bases, leaving 23 bases between the germline ends. Germline V CDR1 and CDR2: SGHTA, FQGNSA. CDR3 length: 16 amino acids. CDR3 bases: TGTGCCAGCAGCCCAACAACAGGGTCGCGTGTTTCTGAGCAGTTCTTC. Protein sequence: CASSPTTGSRVSEQFF.

The V gene is TRBV9, the J gene TRBJ2-3; no definite D call. The CDR3 covers 14 residues. The V end lost 1 base, the J end lost 3 bases, and 9 bases lay between the germline ends. CDR1 is SGDLS and CDR2 is YYNGEE in the germline V gene. CDR3 loop: CASSVQATTDTQYF. The CDR3 DNA reads TGTGCCAGCAGCGTACAGGCTACTACAGATACGCAGTATTTT.

The V and J genes are TRBV6-1 and TRBJ1-1; possibly TRBD1 for D (5 bases). The length of the CDR3 is 14 residues. CDR1 is MNHNS, CDR2 SASEGT, per germline. V was clipped by 7 bases and J by 4 bases, with 16 bases between them. Here the CDR3 reads CASNRGGLGTEAFF. DNA of the CDR3: TGTGCCAGCAACCGCGGGGGGTTGGGCACTGAAGCTTTCTTT.

The table lists this clonotype with a count of one. V is TRBV20-1 and J is TRBJ2-7; D is undetermined. The V end lost 0 bases, the J end lost 3 bases, and 12 bases lay between the germline ends. Germline loops: CDR1 DFQATT, CDR2 SNEGSKA (reference sequence). This CDR3 has 14 amino acids. CDR3 protein: CSAREANTNYEQYF. The CDR3 DNA follows: TGCAGTGCTAGAGAGGCCAATACAAACTACGAGCAGTACTTC.

At least ten counts were recorded for this clonotype. The rearrangement joins TRBV6-5 to TRBJ2-3; TRBD1 matches 7 bases. Germline CDR1 and CDR2: MNHEY and SVGAGI. Losses at the gene ends were 4 bases for V and 0 bases for J; bases not matched to a gene: 4. The CDR3 length is 15 residues. The CDR3 region is CASSSPGQSTDTQYF. The CDR3 region has the DNA TGTGCCAGCAGTTCCCCGGGACAGAGCACAGATACGCAGTATTTT.

The chain combines TRBV15 with TRBJ1-5, with D hard to call. CDR3 length equals 13 residues. The germline V gene has CDR1 LNHNV and CDR2 YYDKDF (reference sequence). The V end lost 0 bases, the J end lost 6 bases, and 6 bases lay between the germline ends. In nucleotides, the CDR3 is TGTGCCACCAGCAGAGATAAAGGTCAGCCCCAGCATTTT. This codes for CATSRDKGQPQHF.

This clonotype turned up a few times. As DNA, the CDR3 is TGCGCCAGCAGCTTGCAAGTATCAGGGGAGTCGGGGCAGTACTTC. Translating gives CASSLQVSGESGQYF. The chain links TRBV5-1 to TRBJ2-7; TRBD1 is a possible D gene (6 bases). The CDR3 has 15 amino acids. The V gene's germline CDR1 is SGHRS and CDR2 YFSETQ. The ends were cut back, 1 base at V and 9 bases at J, with 20 bases in the middle. Full variable domain (rest looked up from reference TRBV5-1 and TRBJ2-7): KAGVTQTPRYLIKTRGQQVTLSCSPISGHRSVSWYQQTPGQGLQFLFEYFSETQRNKGNFPGRFSGRQFSNSRSEMNVSTLELGDSALYLCASSLQVSGESGQYFGPGTRLTVT.

V usage is TRBV29-1 and J usage is TRBJ2-7; unclear D gene. Germline V gives CDR1 SQVTM, CDR2 ANQGSEA. Trimming took 4 bases from V and 6 from J, leaving 13 bases between them. The CDR3 consists of 12 residues. This chain's CDR3 is CSVVPTDTEQYF. The DNA for the CDR3 is TGCAGCGTTGTCCCCACCGATACCGAGCAGTACTTC.

This clonotype occurred a few times. The V gene is TRBV20-1, the J gene TRBJ2-7; possibly TRBD2 for D (7 bases). The CDR3 totals 15 residues. Trimming removed 1 base from V and 3 bases from J, with 16 bases in between. CDR1 and CDR2 (germline): DFQATT, SNEGSKA (reference sequence). In DNA, the CDR3 is TGCAGTGCTAGAGGAGGGGGGGGAGAGGTCTACGAGCAGTACTTC. Translation gives CSARGGGGEVYEQYF.